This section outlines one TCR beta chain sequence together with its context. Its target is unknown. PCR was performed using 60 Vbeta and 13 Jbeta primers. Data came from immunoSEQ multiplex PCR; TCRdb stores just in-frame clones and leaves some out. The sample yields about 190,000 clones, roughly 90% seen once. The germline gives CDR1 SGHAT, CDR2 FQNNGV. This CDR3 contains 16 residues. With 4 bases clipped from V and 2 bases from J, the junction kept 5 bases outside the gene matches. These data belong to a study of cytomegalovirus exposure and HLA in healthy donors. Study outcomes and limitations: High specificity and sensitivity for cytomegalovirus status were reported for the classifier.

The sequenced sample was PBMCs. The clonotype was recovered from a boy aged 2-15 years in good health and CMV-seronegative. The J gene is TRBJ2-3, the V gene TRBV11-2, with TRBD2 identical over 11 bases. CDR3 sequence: CASSSGTSGLTDTQYF. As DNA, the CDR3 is TGTGCCAGCAGCTCCGGGACTAGCGGCCTCACAGATACGCAGTATTTT.